This T cell receptor (beta chain) was recovered during a study of identical twins. Whole-study results and caveats: Cord blood's abundant beta clonotypes had fewer insertions, unlike memory repertoires. Those out-of-frame alpha sequences shared by twins showed an excess of low generation probability.

Between the trimmed V and J ends, which lost 1 base and 8 bases, there was a span of 5 bases. The CDR3 extends over 10 amino acids. Germline-derived CDR1 and CDR2 are SQVTM and ANQGSEA. It was template switching that added a universal primer site, and there were unique molecular identifiers on the cDNA. Each CDR3 protein is one row after TCRdb ran MiXCR on the 5' RACE reads. The table lists some 630,000 distinct CDR3 sequences, just over 7% of them singletons. The sample holds many counts of this clonotype. Its antigen is unidentified. The data also belong to a second study, concerning yellow fever vaccine responses in identical twins.

This rearrangement joins TRBV29-1 to TRBJ1-2; D uncertain. Sequencing was done on a sample of PBMCs. This TCR derives from a woman under 30 in good health. This CDR3 reads CSVEAGGYTF. The CDR3, as DNA: TGCAGCGTTGAAGCCGGCGGCTACACCTTC.